This entry describes one T cell receptor (beta chain). This could be a read error, since a much larger clone is one nucleotide away. Germline assignment: CDR1 SNHLY and CDR2 FYNNEI. The CDR3 is 12 residues long. This sample was taken from a study of blood T cells in healthy people across ages. It was with a sample-barcoded 5' primer and a J-beta primer mix that a second PCR of roughly 7 to 12 cycles was run. TCRdb processed the 5' RACE reads anew with MiXCR; each CDR3 protein has one entry. Of some 1.7 million distinct CDR3 sequences detected, 28% appear once; the ten largest clones hold 7.7%. This TCR was sampled from a woman in her twenties or thirties in good health. The chain couples TRBV2 to TRBJ2-7; a weak D match, TRBD1 (5 bases). Sequencing used blood. The CDR3 reads CACRLGAYEQYF. The CDR3 DNA is TGTGCCTGCAGGTTAGGGGCCTACGAGCAGTACTTC.